These 17 T cell receptor beta chains were all obtained from the same sample, sequenced in a study of beta chain features in type 1 diabetes. Study observations and caveats: Moderate yet significant TCRB CDR3 shortening was seen in Type 1 diabetes patients in all four CD4+ subsets.

Reverse transcribing all isolated RNA meant expressed TCRB transcripts were sequenced. TCRdb's copy holds only in-frame clones and misses some; the assay was immunoSEQ multiplex PCR. The table records more than 250,000 clones, 14% of them present only once. No antigen has been assigned to these receptors. Source material: naive CD4+ T cells from blood. Source of these receptors: a man aged 25 to 45 with type 1 diabetes.

This clone was seen more than once but under ten times. This chain links TRBV20-1 with TRBJ1-1; D is ambiguous. V was clipped by 3 bases and J by 11 bases, with 10 bases between them. The CDR3 loop spans 10 amino acids. CDR1 and CDR2 (germline): DFQATT, SNEGSKA (reference sequence). CDR3 region: CSASEWWAFF. The CDR3 DNA is TGCAGTGCTAGCGAGTGGTGGGCTTTCTTT.

This clone has just a few counts. The rearrangement joins TRBV27 to TRBJ1-5, with 11 bases that match TRBD1. The trim removed 5 bases at V and 5 bases at J, leaving 5 bases unmatched. Germline-derived CDR1 and CDR2 are MNHEY and SMNVEV (reference sequence). The CDR3 contains 15 residues. The CDR3 sequence: CASSPGTGGDQPQHF. In DNA form, the CDR3 reads TGTGCCAGCAGTCCCGGGACAGGGGGTGATCAGCCCCAGCATTTT.

This clone was recorded a few times. This chain joins TRBV21-1 and TRBJ2-5; the table calls TRBD1, which could not be checked here. TRBV21-1 is tagged as a pseudogene. This CDR3 spans 15 amino acids. The CDR3 region is CASSNGQGVGETQYF. The CDR3 DNA reads TGTGCCAGCAGCAATGGACAGGGAGTAGGAGAGACCCAGTACTTC.

The chain has TRBV10-3 and TRBJ1-2; TRBD1 matches 7 bases. CDR1 is ENHRY, CDR2 SYGVKD, per germline. V shed 6 bases, J shed 8 bases, and the junction held 6 bases outside the gene matches. The CDR3 has 12 amino acids. CDR3 residues: CAIRTTGKGYTF. As DNA, the CDR3 is TGTGCCATCAGAACGACAGGGAAAGGCTACACCTTC.

This clone was observed a few times. This chain links TRBV30 with TRBJ2-3, with TRBD2 matching over 10 bases. Germline loops: CDR1 GTSNPN, CDR2 SVGIG (reference sequence). V lost 8 bases and J lost 4; bases outside the gene matches: 18. The CDR3 loop spans 17 amino acids. In DNA form, the CDR3 reads TGTGCCCGGAACAGCGGGGGGAGCGGGAGGGTTGCAGATACGCAGTATTTT. It yields the protein CARNSGGSGRVADTQYF.

This clone appeared a few times. This rearrangement joins TRBV11-1 to TRBJ2-2, with a tentative D call TRBD1 (6 bases). The germline V gene has CDR1 SGHAT and CDR2 FQDESV (reference sequence). This CDR3 is built from 16 residues. The germline V and J ends were trimmed by 4 bases and 1 base, with 13 bases remaining between them. The CDR3 protein is CASSSIRTVNTGELFF. The DNA for the CDR3 is TGTGCCAGCAGCTCTATACGGACAGTGAACACCGGGGAGCTGTTTTTT.

This clone appeared a few times. J is TRBJ2-5 and V is TRBV9; D remains unclear. This CDR3 has 13 residues. The germline CDR1 and CDR2 sequences are SGDLS and YYNGEE. The V gene lost 2 bases and the J gene lost 1 base, with 6 bases spanning the gap. The CDR3 region has the DNA TGTGCCAGCAGCGTGGCCCCCCAAGAGACCCAGTACTTC. Its protein is CASSVAPQETQYF.

This clone occurred a few times. The gene calls are TRBV27 and TRBJ2-2, with TRBD2 identical over 9 bases. J was trimmed by 1 base and V by 4 bases; bases with no gene match: 1. This CDR3 contains 15 residues. Germline CDR1 reads MNHEY; CDR2 reads SMNVEV (reference sequence). The CDR3 DNA follows: TGTGCCAGCAGTTCACTAGCGGGGAACACCGGGGAGCTGTTTTTT. Translation gives CASSSLAGNTGELFF.

The chain recombines TRBV5-8 with TRBJ1-2, with D possibly being TRBD1 (6 bases). The CDR3 spans 14 residues. CDR1 is SGHTS and CDR2 is YDEGEE in the germline V gene. With 4 bases removed from V and 4 bases from J, the gap between germline ends came to 14 bases. Written as DNA, the CDR3 is TGTGCCAGCAGCCCAAAACAGGGAATCTATGGCTACACCTTC. Residues: CASSPKQGIYGYTF.

This clone was detected only a few times. The chain uses TRBV5-1 and TRBJ2-7, with D possibly matching TRBD1 (5 bases). The CDR3 has 14 residues. The germline V and J ends were trimmed by 2 bases and 2 bases, with 11 bases remaining between them. Germline V gene lookup returns CDR1 SGHRS and CDR2 YFSETQ. The CDR3 sequence is CASSLMTATYEQYF. For the CDR3, the DNA is TGCGCCAGCAGCTTAATGACAGCAACCTACGAGCAGTACTTC.

CDR3 amino acids: CASNPGRDWNEQFF. CDR3 DNA: TGTGCCAGCAACCCCGGGAGAGACTGGAATGAGCAGTTCTTC. V is TRBV2 and J is TRBJ2-1; perhaps TRBD2 as D (6 bases). Per the germline V gene, CDR1 is SNHLY and CDR2 is FYNNEI. Trimming cost V 7 bases and J 7 bases, with 17 bases left between them. This CDR3 is built from 14 residues.

V and J are TRBV7-3 and TRBJ2-6, with D unclear. The germline gives CDR1 SGHTA, CDR2 FQGTGA. Between the trimmed V and J ends, which lost 5 bases and 2 bases, there was a span of 10 bases. The CDR3 has 15 amino acids. The CDR3 is CASSPTAAGANVLTF. The CDR3 DNA reads TGTGCCAGCAGCCCCACGGCGGCTGGGGCCAACGTCCTGACTTTC. Combining the CDR3 with reference TRBV7-3 and TRBJ2-6 gives the whole variable domain GAGVSQTPSNKVTEKGKYVELRCDPISGHTALYWYRQSLGQGPEFLIYFQGTGAADDSGLPNDRFFAVRPEGSVSTLKIQRTERGDSAVYLCASSPTAAGANVLTFGAGSRLTVL.

In this sample, this clone turned up a few times. The CDR3 loop is CASSMVGTPPSGNTIYF. The DNA for the CDR3 is TGTGCCAGTAGTATGGTGGGCACTCCGCCTTCTGGAAACACCATATATTTT. This chain connects TRBV19 to TRBJ1-3; D is unclear. V dropped 3 bases and J dropped 1 base, with 16 bases sitting between them. The CDR3 is made up of 17 amino acids. Germline V gene lookup returns CDR1 LNHDA and CDR2 SQIVND (reference sequence).

This chain uses TRBV7-2 with TRBJ2-7; D gene unclear. Germline V gene lookup returns CDR1 SGHTA and CDR2 FQGNSA. V lost 3 bases to trimming and J lost 5 bases, with 14 bases between them. This CDR3 is built from 14 residues. The CDR3 DNA reads TGTGCCAGCAGCTTTTACTATGAGGTGCACGAGCAGTACTTC. Translated: CASSFYYEVHEQYF.

This clone was observed a handful of times. The J gene is TRBJ2-3, the V gene TRBV28; 8 nucleotides line up with TRBD2. This CDR3 region has 15 residues. Trimming cost V 6 bases and J 1 base; bases outside gene matches: 6. CDR1 and CDR2 from the germline V gene are MDHEN and SYDVKM. CDR3 protein: CASSPPGGGTDTQYF. DNA of the CDR3: TGTGCCAGCAGCCCTCCGGGAGGGGGCACAGATACGCAGTATTTT.

This clone has more than one count but fewer than ten. V and J are TRBV28 and TRBJ2-3; the match to TRBD2 covers 13 bases. CDR1 is MDHEN, CDR2 SYDVKM, per germline. Trimming removed 4 bases from V and 6 bases from J; junction bases left unmatched: 7. CDR3 length: 16 residues. The CDR3, as DNA: TGTGCCAGCAGTTCCGGACTAGCGGGAGCCAGGGATACGCAGTATTTT. Residues: CASSSGLAGARDTQYF.

The J gene is TRBJ1-1, the V gene TRBV19; D remains ambiguous. V was clipped by 6 bases and J by 1 base, with 15 bases between them. The germline gives CDR1 LNHDA, CDR2 SQIVND (reference sequence). This CDR3 has 15 residues. The CDR3 region is CASRLASAGNTEAFF. The CDR3 DNA reads TGTGCCAGTAGACTCGCCTCGGCGGGGAACACTGAAGCTTTCTTT.